In its sample, the clone carrying this T cell receptor (beta chain) was seen once. Its antigen is not known. Repertoires were generated with immunoSEQ multiplex PCR, while TCRdb's copy carries only in-frame clones and drops some. The sample shows approximately 220,000 clones, under 95% of them seen only once. The data were taken from a study of T cell responses to AZD1222 COVID-19 vaccine. This CDR3 region has 15 residues. Deletions cut 0 bases from V and 8 bases from J, with 16 bases between. Looked up from germline, CDR1 is LGHDT and CDR2 is YNNKEL (reference sequence). Findings and limits, study-wide: With two AZD1222 doses given, Spike-specific TCR breadth and depth both rose.

The rearrangement joins TRBV3-1 (or the pseudogene TRBV3-2) to TRBJ1-2, with a weak D call TRBD1 (5 bases). This clonotype was sampled from an adult in good health. The sample consisted of peripheral blood, taken on day 0 of MenACWY control vaccination. CDR3 loop: CASSQDGQGSRGYTF. DNA of the CDR3: TGTGCCAGCAGCCAAGATGGCCAGGGATCTCGCGGCTACACCTTC.